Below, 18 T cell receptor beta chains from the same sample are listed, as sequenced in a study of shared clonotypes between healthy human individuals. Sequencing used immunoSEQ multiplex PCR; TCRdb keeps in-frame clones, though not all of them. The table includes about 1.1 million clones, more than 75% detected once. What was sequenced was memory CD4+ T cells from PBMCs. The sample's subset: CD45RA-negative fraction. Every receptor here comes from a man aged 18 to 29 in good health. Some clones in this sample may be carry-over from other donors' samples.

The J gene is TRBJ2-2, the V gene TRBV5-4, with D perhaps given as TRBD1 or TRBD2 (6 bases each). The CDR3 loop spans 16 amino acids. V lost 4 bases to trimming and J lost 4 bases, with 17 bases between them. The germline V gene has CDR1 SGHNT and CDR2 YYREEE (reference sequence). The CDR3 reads CASSTGTRRGTGELFF. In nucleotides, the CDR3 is TGTGCCAGCAGCACAGGGACTCGGCGGGGCACCGGGGAGCTGTTTTTT.

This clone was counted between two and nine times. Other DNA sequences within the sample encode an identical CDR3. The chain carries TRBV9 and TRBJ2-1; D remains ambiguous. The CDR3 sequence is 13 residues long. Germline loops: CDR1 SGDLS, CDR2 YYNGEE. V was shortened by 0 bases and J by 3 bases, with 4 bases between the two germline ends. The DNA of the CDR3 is TGTGCCAGCAGCGTAGGCAGCTACAATGAGCAGTTCTTC. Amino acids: CASSVGSYNEQFF. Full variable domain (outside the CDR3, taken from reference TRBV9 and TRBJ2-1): DSGVTQTPKHLITATGQRVTLRCSPRSGDLSVYWYQQSLDQGLQFLIQYYNGEERAKGNILERFSAQQFPDLHSELNLSSLELGDSALYFCASSVGSYNEQFFGPGTRLTVL.

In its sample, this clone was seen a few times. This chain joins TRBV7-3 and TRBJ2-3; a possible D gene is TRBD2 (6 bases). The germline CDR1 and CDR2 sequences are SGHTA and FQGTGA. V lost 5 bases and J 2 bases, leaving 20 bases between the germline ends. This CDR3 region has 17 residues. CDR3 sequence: CASSPQGLPKITDTQYF. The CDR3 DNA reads TGTGCCAGCAGCCCCCAGGGACTCCCTAAGATCACAGATACGCAGTATTTT.

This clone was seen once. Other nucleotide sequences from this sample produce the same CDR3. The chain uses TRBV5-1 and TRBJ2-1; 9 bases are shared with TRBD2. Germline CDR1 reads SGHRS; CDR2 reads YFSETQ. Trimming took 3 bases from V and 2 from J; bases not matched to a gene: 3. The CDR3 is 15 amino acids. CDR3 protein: CASSSLAGTYNEQFF. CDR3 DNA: TGCGCCAGCAGCTCTCTAGCGGGGACCTACAATGAGCAGTTCTTC.

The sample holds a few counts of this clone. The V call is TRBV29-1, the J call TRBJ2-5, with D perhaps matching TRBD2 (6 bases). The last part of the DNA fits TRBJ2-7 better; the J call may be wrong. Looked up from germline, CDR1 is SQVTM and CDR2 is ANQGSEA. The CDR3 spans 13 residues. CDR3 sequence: CSATTVGGGEQYF. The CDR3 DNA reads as TGCAGCGCCACGACAGTTGGGGGAGGCGAGCAGTACTTC.

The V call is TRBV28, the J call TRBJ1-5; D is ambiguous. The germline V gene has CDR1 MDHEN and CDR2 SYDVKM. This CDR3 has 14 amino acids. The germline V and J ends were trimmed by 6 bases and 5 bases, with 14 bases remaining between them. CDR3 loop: CASRFGWGYQPQHF. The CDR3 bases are TGTGCCAGCAGGTTCGGGTGGGGATATCAGCCCCAGCATTTT.

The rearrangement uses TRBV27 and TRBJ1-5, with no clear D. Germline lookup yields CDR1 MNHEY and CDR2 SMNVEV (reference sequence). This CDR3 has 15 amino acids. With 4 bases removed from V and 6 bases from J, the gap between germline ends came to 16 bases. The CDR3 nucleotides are TGTGCCAGCAGTTCAATGTCGGGGTCTATTCAGCCCCAGCATTTT. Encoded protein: CASSSMSGSIQPQHF.

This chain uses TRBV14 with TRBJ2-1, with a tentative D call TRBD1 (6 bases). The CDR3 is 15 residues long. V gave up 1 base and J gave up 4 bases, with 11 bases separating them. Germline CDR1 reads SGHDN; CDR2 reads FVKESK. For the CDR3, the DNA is TGTGCCAGCAGCCAAGGGGGTCAGGGGTACAATGAGCAGTTCTTC. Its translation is CASSQGGQGYNEQFF.

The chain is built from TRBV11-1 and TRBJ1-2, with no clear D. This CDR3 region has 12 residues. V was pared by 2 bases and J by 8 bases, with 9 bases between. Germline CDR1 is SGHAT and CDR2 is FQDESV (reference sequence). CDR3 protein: CASSLSGWGYTF. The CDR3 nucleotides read TGTGCCAGCAGCTTATCGGGTTGGGGCTACACCTTC.

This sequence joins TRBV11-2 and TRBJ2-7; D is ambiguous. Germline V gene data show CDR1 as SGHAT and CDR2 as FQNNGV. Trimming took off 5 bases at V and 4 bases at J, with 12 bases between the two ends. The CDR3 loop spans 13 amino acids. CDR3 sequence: CASSVGHVYEQYF. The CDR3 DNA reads TGTGCCAGCAGCGTCGGGCACGTATACGAGCAGTACTTC.

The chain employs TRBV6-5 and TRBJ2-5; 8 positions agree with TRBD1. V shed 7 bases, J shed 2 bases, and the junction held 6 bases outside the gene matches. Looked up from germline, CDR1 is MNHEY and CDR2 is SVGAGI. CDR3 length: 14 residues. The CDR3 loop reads CASTAGGWQETQYF. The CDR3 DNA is TGTGCCAGCACGGCAGGGGGCTGGCAAGAGACCCAGTACTTC.

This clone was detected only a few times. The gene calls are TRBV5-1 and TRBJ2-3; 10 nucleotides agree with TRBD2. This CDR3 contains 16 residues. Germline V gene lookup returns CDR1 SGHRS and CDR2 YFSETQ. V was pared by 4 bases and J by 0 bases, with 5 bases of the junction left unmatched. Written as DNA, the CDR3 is TGCGCCAGCAGCACCGGACTAGCGGAGAGCACAGATACGCAGTATTTT. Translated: CASSTGLAESTDTQYF.

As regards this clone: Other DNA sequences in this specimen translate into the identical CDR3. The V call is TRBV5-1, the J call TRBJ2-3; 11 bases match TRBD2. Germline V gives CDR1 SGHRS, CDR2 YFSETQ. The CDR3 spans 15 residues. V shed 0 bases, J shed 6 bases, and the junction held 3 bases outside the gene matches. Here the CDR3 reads CASSLEVAGGDTQYF. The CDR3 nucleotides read TGCGCCAGCAGCTTGGAAGTAGCGGGAGGGGATACGCAGTATTTT.

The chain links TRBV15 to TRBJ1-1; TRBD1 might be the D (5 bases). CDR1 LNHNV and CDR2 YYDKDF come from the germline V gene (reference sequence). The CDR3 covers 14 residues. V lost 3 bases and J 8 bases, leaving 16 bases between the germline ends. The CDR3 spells CATSRGERSTEAFF. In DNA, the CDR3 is TGTGCCACCAGCAGGGGGGAGAGGTCGACGGAAGCTTTCTTT.

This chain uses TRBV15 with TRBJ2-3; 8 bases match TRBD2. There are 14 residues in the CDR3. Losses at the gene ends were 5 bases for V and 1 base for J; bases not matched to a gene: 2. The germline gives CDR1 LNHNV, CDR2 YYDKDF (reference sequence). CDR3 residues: CATSVLAGTDTQYF. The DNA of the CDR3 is TGTGCCACCAGCGTACTAGCGGGCACAGATACGCAGTATTTT. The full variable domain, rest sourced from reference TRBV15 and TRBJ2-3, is DAMVIQNPRYQVTQFGKPVTLSCSQTLNHNVMYWYQQKSSQAPKLLFHYYDKDFNNEADTPDNFQSRRPNTSFCFLDIRSPGLGDTAMYLCATSVLAGTDTQYFGPGTRLTVL.

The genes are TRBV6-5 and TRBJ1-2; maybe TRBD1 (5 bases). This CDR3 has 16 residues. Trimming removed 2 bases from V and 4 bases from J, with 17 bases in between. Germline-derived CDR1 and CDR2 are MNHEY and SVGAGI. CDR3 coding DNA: TGTGCCAGCAGTTACGCGGGCCCCCGGGGGGGCTATGGCTACACCTTC. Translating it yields CASSYAGPRGGYGYTF.

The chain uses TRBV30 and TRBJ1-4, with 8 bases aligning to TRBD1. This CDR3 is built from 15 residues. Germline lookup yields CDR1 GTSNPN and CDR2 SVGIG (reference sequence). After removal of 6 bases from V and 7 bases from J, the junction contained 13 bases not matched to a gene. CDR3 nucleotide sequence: TGTGCCTGTGCCTTCGACAGGGGCGCTAGTGAAAAACTGTTTTTT. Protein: CACAFDRGASEKLFF.

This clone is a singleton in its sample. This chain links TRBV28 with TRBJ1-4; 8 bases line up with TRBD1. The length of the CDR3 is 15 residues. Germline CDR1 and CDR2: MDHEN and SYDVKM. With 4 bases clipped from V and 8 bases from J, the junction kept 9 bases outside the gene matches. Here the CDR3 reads CASSSASQGVEKLFF. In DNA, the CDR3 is TGTGCCAGCAGTTCCGCCTCACAGGGGGTAGAAAAACTGTTTTTT.